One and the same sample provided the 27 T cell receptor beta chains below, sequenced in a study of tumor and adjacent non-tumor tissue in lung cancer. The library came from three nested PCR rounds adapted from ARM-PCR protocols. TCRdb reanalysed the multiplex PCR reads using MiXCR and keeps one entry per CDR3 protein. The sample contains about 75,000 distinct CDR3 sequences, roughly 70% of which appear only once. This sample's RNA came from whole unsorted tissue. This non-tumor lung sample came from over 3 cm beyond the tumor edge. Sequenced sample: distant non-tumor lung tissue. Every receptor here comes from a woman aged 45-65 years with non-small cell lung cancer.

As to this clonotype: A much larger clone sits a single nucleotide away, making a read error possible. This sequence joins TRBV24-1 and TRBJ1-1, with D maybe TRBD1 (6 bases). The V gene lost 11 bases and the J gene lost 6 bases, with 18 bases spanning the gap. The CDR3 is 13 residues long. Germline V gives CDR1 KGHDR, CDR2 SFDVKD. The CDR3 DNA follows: TGTGCCAGCAGGGCAGGGGAAGCCCCTGAAGCTTTCTTT. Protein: CASRAGEAPEAFF.

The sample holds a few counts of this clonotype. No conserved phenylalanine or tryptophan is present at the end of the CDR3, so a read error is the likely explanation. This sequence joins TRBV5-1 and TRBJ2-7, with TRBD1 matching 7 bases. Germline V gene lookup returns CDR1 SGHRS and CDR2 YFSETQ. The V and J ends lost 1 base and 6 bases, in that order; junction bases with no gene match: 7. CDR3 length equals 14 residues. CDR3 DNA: TGCGCCAGCAGCTTGACCCCAACAGGGGCCGAGCAGTACTTG. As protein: CASSLTPTGAEQYL.

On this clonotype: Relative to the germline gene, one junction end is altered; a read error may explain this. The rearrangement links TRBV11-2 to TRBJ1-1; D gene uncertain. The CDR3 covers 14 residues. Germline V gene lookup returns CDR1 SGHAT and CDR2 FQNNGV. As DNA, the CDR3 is TGTGTCAGCAGCTCCGCGGGAAAGAACGCTGAAGCTTTCTTT. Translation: CVSSSAGKNAEAFF.

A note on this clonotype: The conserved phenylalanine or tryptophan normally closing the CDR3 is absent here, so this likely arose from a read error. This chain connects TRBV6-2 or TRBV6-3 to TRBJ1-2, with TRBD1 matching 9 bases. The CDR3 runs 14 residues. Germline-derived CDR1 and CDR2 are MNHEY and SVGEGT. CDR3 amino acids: CVSSRGQGQDGYTL. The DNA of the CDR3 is TGTGTCAGCAGCCGTGGACAGGGGCAGGATGGCTACACCCTC.

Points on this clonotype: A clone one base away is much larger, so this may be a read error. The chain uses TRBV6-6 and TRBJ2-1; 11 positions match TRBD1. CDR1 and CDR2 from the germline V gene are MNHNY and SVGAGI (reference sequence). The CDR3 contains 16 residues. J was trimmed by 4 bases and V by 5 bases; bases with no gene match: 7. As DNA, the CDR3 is TGTGCCAGCAGTCCCATCGGACAGGGGGCATACAATGAGCAGTTCTTC. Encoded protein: CASSPIGQGAYNEQFF.

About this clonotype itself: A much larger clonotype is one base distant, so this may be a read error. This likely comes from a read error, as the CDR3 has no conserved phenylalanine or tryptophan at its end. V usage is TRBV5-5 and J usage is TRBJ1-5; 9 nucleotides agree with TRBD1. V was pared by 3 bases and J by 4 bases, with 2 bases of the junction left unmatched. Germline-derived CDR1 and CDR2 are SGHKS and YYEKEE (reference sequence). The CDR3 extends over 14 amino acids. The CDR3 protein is CASSWGQGNQPQHL. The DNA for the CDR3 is TGTGCCAGCAGCTGGGGACAGGGAAATCAGCCCCAGCATCTT.

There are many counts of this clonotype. DNA for the CDR3: TGTGCCAGCAGCTTAGAATCGGGACCCCCTCAGTTCTTC. Translating it yields CASSLESGPPQFF. V and J are TRBV11-2 and TRBJ2-1; perhaps D is TRBD1 or TRBD2 (5 bases each). The germline CDR1 and CDR2 sequences are SGHAT and FQNNGV. Trimming removed 0 bases at V and 13 bases at J, with 13 bases between. The CDR3 loop spans 13 amino acids.

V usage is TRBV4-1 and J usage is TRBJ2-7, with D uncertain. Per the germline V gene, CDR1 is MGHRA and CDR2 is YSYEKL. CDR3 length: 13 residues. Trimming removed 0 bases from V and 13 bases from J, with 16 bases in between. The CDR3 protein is CASSQDPARELYF. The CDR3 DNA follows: TGCGCCAGCAGCCAAGATCCAGCGCGCGAGCTATACTTC.

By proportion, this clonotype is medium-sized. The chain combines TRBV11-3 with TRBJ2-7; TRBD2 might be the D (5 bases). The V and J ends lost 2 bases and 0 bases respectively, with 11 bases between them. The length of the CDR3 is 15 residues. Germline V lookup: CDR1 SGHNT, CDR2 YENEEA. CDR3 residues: CASSLHGGPSYEQYF. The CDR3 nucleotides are TGTGCCAGCAGCTTACATGGCGGGCCCTCCTACGAGCAGTACTTC.

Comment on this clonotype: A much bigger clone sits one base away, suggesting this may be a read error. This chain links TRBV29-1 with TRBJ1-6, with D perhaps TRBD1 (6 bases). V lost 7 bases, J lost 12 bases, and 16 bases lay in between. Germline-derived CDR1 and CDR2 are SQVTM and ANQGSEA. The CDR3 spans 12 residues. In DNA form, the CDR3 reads TGCAGCGACAGGGACGGGTTTGGACCCCTCCACTTT. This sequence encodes CSDRDGFGPLHF.

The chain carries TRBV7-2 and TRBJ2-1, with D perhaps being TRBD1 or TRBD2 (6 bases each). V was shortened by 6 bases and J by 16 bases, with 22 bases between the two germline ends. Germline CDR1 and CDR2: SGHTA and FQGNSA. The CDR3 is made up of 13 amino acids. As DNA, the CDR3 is TGTGCCAGCAGTTTACTGGGGCGGGACAACCTATTCTTC. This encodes CASSLLGRDNLFF.

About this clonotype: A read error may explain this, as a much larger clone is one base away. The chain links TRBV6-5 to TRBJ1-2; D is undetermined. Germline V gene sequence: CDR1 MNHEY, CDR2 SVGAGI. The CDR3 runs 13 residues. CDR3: CACRQSERDGYTF. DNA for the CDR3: TGTGCCTGCAGGCAATCGGAGAGAGATGGCTACACCTTC.

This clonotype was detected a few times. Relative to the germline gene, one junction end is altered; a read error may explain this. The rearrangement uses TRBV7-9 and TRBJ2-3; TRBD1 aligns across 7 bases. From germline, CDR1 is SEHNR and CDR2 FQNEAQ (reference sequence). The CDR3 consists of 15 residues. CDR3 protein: CVSSPRTGAEDTQYF. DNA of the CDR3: TGTGTCAGCAGCCCTCGAACAGGGGCTGAGGATACGCAGTATTTT.

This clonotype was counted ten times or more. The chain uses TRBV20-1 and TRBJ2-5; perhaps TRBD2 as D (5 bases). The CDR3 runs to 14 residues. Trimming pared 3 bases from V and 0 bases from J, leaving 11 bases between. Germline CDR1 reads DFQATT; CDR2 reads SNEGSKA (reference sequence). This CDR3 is CSARREWDQETQYF. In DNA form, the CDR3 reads TGCAGTGCTAGGAGGGAGTGGGACCAAGAGACCCAGTACTTC.

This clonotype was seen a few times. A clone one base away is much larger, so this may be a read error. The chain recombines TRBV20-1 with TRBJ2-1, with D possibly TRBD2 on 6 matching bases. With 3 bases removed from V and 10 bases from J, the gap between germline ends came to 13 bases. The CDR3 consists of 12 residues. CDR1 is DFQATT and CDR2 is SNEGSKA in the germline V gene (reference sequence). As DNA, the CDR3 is TGCAGTGCTAGTCTGATGGAGGGAGAGCAGTTCTTC. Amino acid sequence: CSASLMEGEQFF.

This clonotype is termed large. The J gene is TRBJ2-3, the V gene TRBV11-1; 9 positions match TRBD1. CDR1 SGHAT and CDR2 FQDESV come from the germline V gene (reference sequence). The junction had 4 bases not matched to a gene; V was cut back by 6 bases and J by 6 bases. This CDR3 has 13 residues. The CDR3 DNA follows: TGTGCCAGCAGAGGGACAGGGATGGATACGCAGTATTTT. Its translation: CASRGTGMDTQYF.

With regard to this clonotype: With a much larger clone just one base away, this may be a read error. The CDR3 loop is CASSFTGPYEQHF. The CDR3, as DNA: TGTGCCAGCAGTTTTACAGGCCCCTACGAGCAGCACTTC. The V call is TRBV12-3 or TRBV12-4, the J call TRBJ2-7, with D possibly matching TRBD1 (5 bases). The CDR3 totals 13 residues.

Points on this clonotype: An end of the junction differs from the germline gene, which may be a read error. The CDR3 DNA follows: TGTGCCAGCAGTTACTCGGGGACAGGGGCCGCTGAAACTTTCTTT. It encodes CASSYSGTGAAETFF. This sequence joins TRBV6-2 or TRBV6-3 and TRBJ1-1; 10 nucleotides match TRBD1. The length of the CDR3 is 15 residues. Germline loops: CDR1 MNHEY, CDR2 SVGEGT.

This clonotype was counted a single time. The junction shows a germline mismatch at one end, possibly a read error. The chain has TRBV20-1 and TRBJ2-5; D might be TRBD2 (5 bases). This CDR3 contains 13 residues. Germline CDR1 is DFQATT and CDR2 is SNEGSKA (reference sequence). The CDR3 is CSARRLAEETQYF. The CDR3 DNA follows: TGCAGTGCTAGACGTCTAGCTGAGGAGACTCAGTACTTC.

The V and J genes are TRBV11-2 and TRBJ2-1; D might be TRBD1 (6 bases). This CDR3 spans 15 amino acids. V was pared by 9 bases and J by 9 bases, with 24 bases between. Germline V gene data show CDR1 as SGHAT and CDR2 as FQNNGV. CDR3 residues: CASRLDPSRGGEQFF. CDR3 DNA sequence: TGTGCCAGTAGATTAGATCCCAGCAGGGGCGGTGAGCAGTTCTTC.

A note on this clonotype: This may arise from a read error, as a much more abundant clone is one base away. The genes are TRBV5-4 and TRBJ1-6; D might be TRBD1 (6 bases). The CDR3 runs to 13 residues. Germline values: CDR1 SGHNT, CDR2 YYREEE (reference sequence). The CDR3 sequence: CGSSIGQNSPLHF. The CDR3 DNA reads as TGTGGCAGCAGCATCGGACAGAATTCACCCCTCCACTTT.

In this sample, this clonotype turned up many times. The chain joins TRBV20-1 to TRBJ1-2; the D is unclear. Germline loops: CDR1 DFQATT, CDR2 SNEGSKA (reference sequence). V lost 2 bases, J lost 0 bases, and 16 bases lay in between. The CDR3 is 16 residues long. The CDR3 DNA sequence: TGCAGTGCTAGATCGAGGAGCACCTTATCTAACTATGGCTACACCTTC. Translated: CSARSRSTLSNYGYTF.

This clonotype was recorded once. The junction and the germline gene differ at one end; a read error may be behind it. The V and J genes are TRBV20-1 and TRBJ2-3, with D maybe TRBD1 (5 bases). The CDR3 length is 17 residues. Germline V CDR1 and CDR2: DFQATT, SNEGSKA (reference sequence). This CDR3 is CSARSKKIPERRDMQYF. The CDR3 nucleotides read TGCAGTGCTCGTAGTAAAAAGATCCCCGAGCGCAGGGATATGCAGTATTTT.

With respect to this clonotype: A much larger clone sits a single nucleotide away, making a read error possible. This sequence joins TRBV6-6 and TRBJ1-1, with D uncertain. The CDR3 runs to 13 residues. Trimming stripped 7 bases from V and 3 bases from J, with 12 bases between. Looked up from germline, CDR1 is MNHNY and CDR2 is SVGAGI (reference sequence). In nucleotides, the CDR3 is TGTGCCAGCAACTACAGAAGCGACACTGAAGCTTTCTTT. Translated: CASNYRSDTEAFF.

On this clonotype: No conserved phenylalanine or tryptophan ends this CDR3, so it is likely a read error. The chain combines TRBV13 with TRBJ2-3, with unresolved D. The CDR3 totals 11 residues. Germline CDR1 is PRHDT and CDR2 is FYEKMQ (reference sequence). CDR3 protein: CASSFTDMQYI. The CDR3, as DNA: TGTGCCAGCAGCTTCACAGATATGCAGTATATT.

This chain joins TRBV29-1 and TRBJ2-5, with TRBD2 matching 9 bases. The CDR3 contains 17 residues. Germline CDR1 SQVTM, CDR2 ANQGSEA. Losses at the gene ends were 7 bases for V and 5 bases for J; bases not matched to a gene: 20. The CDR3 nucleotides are TGCAGCGCCCCCGCGCGGGAGGGGGCAGGGGGAGGTGAGACCCAGTACTTC. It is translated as CSAPAREGAGGGETQYF.

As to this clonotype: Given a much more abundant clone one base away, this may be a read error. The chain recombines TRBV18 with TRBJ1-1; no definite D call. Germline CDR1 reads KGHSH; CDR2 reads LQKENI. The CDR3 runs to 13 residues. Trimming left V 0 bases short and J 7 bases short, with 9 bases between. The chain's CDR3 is CASSPPGEIEAFF. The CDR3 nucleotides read TGTGCCAGCTCACCACCGGGTGAGATTGAAGCTTTCTTT.